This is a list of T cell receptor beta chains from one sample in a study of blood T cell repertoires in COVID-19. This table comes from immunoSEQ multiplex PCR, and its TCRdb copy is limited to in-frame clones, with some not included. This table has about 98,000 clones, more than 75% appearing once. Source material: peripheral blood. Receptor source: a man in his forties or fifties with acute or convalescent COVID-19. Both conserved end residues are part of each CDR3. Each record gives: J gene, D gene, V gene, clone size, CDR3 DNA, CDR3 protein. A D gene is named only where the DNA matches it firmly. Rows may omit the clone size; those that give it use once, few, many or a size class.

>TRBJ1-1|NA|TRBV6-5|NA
TGTGCCAGCATTATACTGGGCTCGGTCACTGAAGCTTTCTTT
CASIILGSVTEAFF
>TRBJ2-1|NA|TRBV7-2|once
TGTGCCAGCAGCTTCCGCCTAGCTTCAGGCGTAGTCGATGAGCAGTTCTTC
CASSFRLASGVVDEQFF
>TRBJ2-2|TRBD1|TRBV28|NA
TGTGCCAGCAGTCCCCGGACCCACAGGGGCACCGGGGAGCTGTTTTTT
CASSPRTHRGTGELFF
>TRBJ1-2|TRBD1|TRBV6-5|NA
TGTGCCAGCAGGGGACAGGGAAATCCTAACTATGGCTACACCTTC
CASRGQGNPNYGYTF
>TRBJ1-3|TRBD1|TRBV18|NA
TGTGCCAGCTCACCTCCGGACAGGGCTGGAAACACCATATATTTT
CASSPPDRAGNTIYF
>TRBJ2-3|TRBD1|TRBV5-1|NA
TGCGCCAGCAGCCCTGGGACAGGGCACACAGATACGCAGTATTTT
CASSPGTGHTDTQYF
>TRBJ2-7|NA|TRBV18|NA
TGTGCCAGCTCATCCACGGGGGGCCAATCCTTC
CASSSTGGQSF
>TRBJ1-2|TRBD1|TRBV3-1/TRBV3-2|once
TGTGCCAGCAGCCAAACGTCGGACAGGGGAATCTATGGCTACACCTTC
CASSQTSDRGIYGYTF
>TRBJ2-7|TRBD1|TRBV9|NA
TGTGCCAGCAGCCCCCGAGGGGGACAGGGTTCCTACGAGCAGTACTTC
CASSPRGGQGSYEQYF
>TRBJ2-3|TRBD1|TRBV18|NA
TGTGCCAGCTCACCCTACACCGGGACAGCTAGCACAGATACGCAGTATTTT
CASSPYTGTASTDTQYF
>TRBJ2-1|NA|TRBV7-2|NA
TGTGCCAGCAGCTTGGGGAGCGGACTCTACAATGAGCAGTTCTTC
CASSLGSGLYNEQFF
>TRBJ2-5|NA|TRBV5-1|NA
TGCGCCAGCAGCCGGAGGTCGGGGGGCTTCCGGGAGACCCAGTACTTC
CASSRRSGGFRETQYF
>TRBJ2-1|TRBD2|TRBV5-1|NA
TGCGCCAGCAGCCCAGGGACTACCCAAGTGGATGAGCAGTTCTTC
CASSPGTTQVDEQFF
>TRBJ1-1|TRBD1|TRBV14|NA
TGTGCCAGCAGCCCCAGGACAGGGGGAGCTTTCTTT
CASSPRTGGAFF
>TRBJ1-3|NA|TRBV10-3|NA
TGTGCCATCAGTGCAGAGCCTGGGCTGGACACCATATATTTT
CAISAEPGLDTIYF
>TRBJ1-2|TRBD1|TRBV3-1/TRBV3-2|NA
TGTGCCAGCAGCCCAGGGGGCAGCTATGGCTACACCTTC
CASSPGGSYGYTF